A selection of T cell receptor beta chains follows, all from one sample in a study of human T cells and chemical hapten exposure. Via MiXCR, TCRdb re-called the RACE reads, giving one row per CDR3 protein. The table shows roughly 130,000 distinct CDR3 sequences, with approximately 10% occurring only once. Sequences were obtained from whole blood. The receptors were gathered from a male donor in good health. Some clones in this sample may be carry-over from other donors' samples. The CDR3 runs from the conserved cysteine through the conserved F or W. Size is stated for part of the rows, as once, few or many counts, or as a class when the clone is expanded.

v_gene	j_gene	abundance	CDR3aa
TRBV6-5	TRBJ2-7	NA	CASSYLDSTYEQYF
TRBV7-3	TRBJ2-7	many	CASSQGSGGEQYF
TRBV6-2/TRBV6-3	TRBJ1-5	NA	CASTLTGSYQPQHF
TRBV5-6	TRBJ1-4	few	CASSLASAGKNEKLFF
TRBV7-9	TRBJ2-7	NA	CASSWTGALLTEQYF
TRBV20-1	TRBJ1-2	few	CSASGGQSNGYTF
TRBV7-9	TRBJ1-3	many	CASSPPTTGAGNTIYF
TRBV6-5	TRBJ1-3	NA	CASIVNRLGNTIYF
TRBV7-8	TRBJ2-3	NA	CASSIRDPTSTDTQYF
TRBV5-1	TRBJ1-2	many	CASSIPGTGDYGYTF
TRBV6-1	TRBJ2-2	NA	CASRDTNTGELFF
TRBV24-1	TRBJ2-1	few	CATSVGQRGFF
TRBV12-3/TRBV12-4	TRBJ1-1	few	CASSPGQGFANTEAFF
TRBV29-1	TRBJ2-4	many	CSVETGRALAKNIQYF
TRBV21-1	TRBJ1-5	NA	CASSLCYRGSNQPQHF
TRBV7-2	TRBJ2-3	few	CASSLAPGTSTQYF
TRBV6-5	TRBJ1-3	NA	CASSRRGGATSGNTIYF
TRBV20-1	TRBJ1-6	few	CSARLKSHNNSPLHF
TRBV19	TRBJ2-7	NA	CASSINLGTVSYEQYF
TRBV2	TRBJ2-7	NA	CASSGASGGRHEQYF
TRBV7-3	TRBJ1-1	many	CASSIGQSNTEAFF
TRBV7-9	TRBJ1-5	many	CASSLVRGGRNQPQHF
TRBV29-1	TRBJ1-5	few	CSGTGFYSNQPQHF
TRBV6-1	TRBJ2-7	many	CASRRSGTHPSYEQYF
TRBV10-3	TRBJ1-3	NA	CAISASGSGNTIYF
TRBV10-3	TRBJ1-2	NA	CAIGGSTGYGYTF
TRBV28	TRBJ2-7	many	CASSSGQNSYEQYF
TRBV29-1	TRBJ2-7	NA	CSVGDREAEQYF
TRBV27	TRBJ1-1	NA	CASSGGGGEAFF
TRBV5-1	TRBJ2-7	few	CASTTPLAGEEKYF
TRBV29-1	TRBJ1-2	many	CSVEELDSIPGYTF
TRBV29-1	TRBJ2-2	NA	CSVESHKNTGELFF
TRBV20-1	TRBJ1-1	many	CSASDIPTGFINTEAFF
TRBV5-6	TRBJ2-7	NA	CASSTLQGNREQYF
TRBV10-2	TRBJ2-2	NA	CASSDYLGELFF
TRBV28	TRBJ1-1	NA	CAGRTVGSNTEAFF
TRBV27	TRBJ2-7	few	CASSLLAGDVGEQYF
TRBV6-2/TRBV6-3	TRBJ1-6	NA	CASRDSTYPLHF
TRBV9	TRBJ2-5	many	CASSSRTGTHQTQYF
TRBV5-1	TRBJ2-6	many	CASSRGNSGANVLTF
TRBV12-3/TRBV12-4	TRBJ2-3	few	CASSPSGGRADTQYF
TRBV19	TRBJ1-1	few	CASSSRPGADTEAFF
TRBV20-1	TRBJ1-1	many	CSARQGGTEAFF
TRBV3-1	TRBJ1-1	NA	CASSPRDRGAEAFF
TRBV2	TRBJ1-5	NA	CASSEAGRQPQHF
TRBV14	TRBJ2-7	few	CASSQLITYEQYF
TRBV7-9	TRBJ1-2	many	CASSVTGVVLYGYTF
TRBV2	TRBJ2-5	few	CASSEAASETQYF
TRBV7-2	TRBJ2-3	NA	CASSDRDKADTQYF